The 15 T cell receptor beta chains in this list originate from one sample, sequenced in a study of blood T cell repertoires in COVID-19. Profiling relied on immunoSEQ multiplex PCR, and the TCRdb table lists in-frame clones only, not all of them. The top ten clones hold around 7% of a sample with approximately 75,000 clones, about 80% of them seen once. The sample was peripheral blood. The receptors were gathered from a man younger than 40 with COVID-19, enrolled during active disease.

This chain links TRBV19 with TRBJ1-6; unclear D gene. V lost 4 bases to trimming and J lost 9 bases, with 7 bases between them. This CDR3 spans 12 amino acids. Germline CDR1 is LNHDA and CDR2 is SQIVND (reference sequence). DNA of the CDR3: TGTGCCAGTAGTAACGTCGGTTCACCCCTCCACTTT. Its protein is CASSNVGSPLHF.

The chain carries TRBV19 and TRBJ1-1; a possible D gene is TRBD1 (5 bases). Germline V gives CDR1 LNHDA, CDR2 SQIVND (reference sequence). The CDR3 has 16 amino acids. Trimming took off 4 bases at V and 4 bases at J, with 19 bases between the two ends. The CDR3, as DNA: TGTGCCAGTAGTACTTCCAGGAGCCTCGGGGGCACTGAAGCTTTCTTT. Translated: CASSTSRSLGGTEAFF.

This clone is judged medium-sized (0.01 to 0.1%). The genes are TRBV18 and TRBJ2-7, with TRBD2 matching over 9 bases. Trimming at V came to 2 bases and at J to 7 bases, leaving 9 bases not matched to a gene. The CDR3 runs to 15 residues. The germline gives CDR1 KGHSH, CDR2 LQKENI. DNA of the CDR3: TGTGCCAGCTCACCAAAGGGGGCTAGCGGGAATGAGCAGTACTTC. This encodes CASSPKGASGNEQYF.

J is TRBJ2-3 and V is TRBV5-1; a weak D match, TRBD2 (7 bases). Trimming took 7 bases from V and 2 from J, leaving 17 bases between them. CDR1 and CDR2 from the germline V gene are SGHRS and YFSETQ. This CDR3 spans 15 amino acids. Here the CDR3 DNA reads TGCGCCAGCCGGCGAGGGGGAGGGGACACAGATACGCAGTATTTT. It is translated as CASRRGGGDTDTQYF.

V usage is TRBV10-3 and J usage is TRBJ2-1; 11 nucleotides agree with TRBD1. The germline gives CDR1 ENHRY, CDR2 SYGVKD. With V trimmed by 9 bases and J by 8 bases, 6 bases remained unmatched. The CDR3 runs to 13 residues. The CDR3 DNA reads as TGTGCCATTCGAGGACAGGGGGCAGATGAGCAGTTCTTC. Residues: CAIRGQGADEQFF.

This clone appeared once. V is TRBV28 and J is TRBJ1-5; a possible D gene is TRBD1 (5 bases). Trimming removed 3 bases at V and 8 bases at J, with 14 bases between. Germline CDR1 and CDR2: MDHEN and SYDVKM. The CDR3 runs to 14 residues. CDR3 residues: CASSLTDPIKPQHF. The CDR3 region has the DNA TGTGCCAGCAGTTTGACAGACCCAATCAAGCCCCAGCATTTT.

This chain joins TRBV10-3 and TRBJ2-7; no clear D. The V gene lost 4 bases and the J gene lost 5 bases, with 18 bases spanning the gap. From germline, CDR1 is ENHRY and CDR2 SYGVKD. This CDR3 region has 15 residues. The CDR3 DNA is TGTGCCATCAGTGCTCTTATGATAGATTCCAACGAGCAGTACTTC. Translated: CAISALMIDSNEQYF.

This clone was counted a single time. The chain uses TRBV28 and TRBJ1-5; 8 bases are a match to TRBD1. V was clipped by 8 bases and J by 2 bases; unmatched bases: 2. The CDR3 is 13 residues long. From germline, CDR1 is MDHEN and CDR2 SYDVKM. DNA of the CDR3: TGTGCCAGCCTGGGACAGGGCAATCAGCCCCAGCATTTT. Translation gives CASLGQGNQPQHF. Using reference TRBV28 and TRBJ1-5 for the parts outside the CDR3, the full variable domain is DVKVTQSSRYLVKRTGEKVFLECVQDMDHENMFWYRQDPGLGLRLIYFSYDVKMKEKGDIPEGYSVSREKKERFSLILESASTNQTSMYLCASLGQGNQPQHFGDGTRLSIL.

The chain employs TRBV7-2 and TRBJ1-2, with TRBD1 identical over 9 bases. Germline CDR1 reads SGHTA; CDR2 reads FQGNSA. The CDR3 sequence is 15 residues long. The ends lost 2 bases at V and 4 bases at J; junction bases unmatched: 5. The CDR3 loop is CASSLRATGGYGYTF. In nucleotides, the CDR3 is TGTGCCAGCAGCTTACGGGCGACAGGGGGCTATGGCTACACCTTC. Full variable domain (outside the CDR3, taken from reference TRBV7-2 and TRBJ1-2): GAGVSQSPSNKVTEKGKDVELRCDPISGHTALYWYRQSLGQGLEFLIYFQGNSAPDKSGLPSDRFSAERTGGSVSTLTIQRTQQEDSAVYLCASSLRATGGYGYTFGSGTRLTVV.

This chain connects TRBV9 to TRBJ2-7, with 13 bases that match TRBD2. Germline V CDR1 and CDR2: SGDLS, YYNGEE. The CDR3 loop spans 14 amino acids. Trimming at V came to 4 bases and at J to 4 bases, leaving 2 bases not matched to a gene. The CDR3 loop is CASSPGLAGYEQYF. In nucleotides, the CDR3 is TGTGCCAGCAGCCCGGGACTAGCGGGGTACGAGCAGTACTTC.

The DNA of the CDR3 is TGTGCCAGCAGGACTAGCGGGAGATTCGGGGATGAGCAGTTCTTC. This sequence encodes CASRTSGRFGDEQFF. The chain combines TRBV28 with TRBJ2-1, with 12 bases identical to TRBD2. CDR3 length: 15 residues. Germline CDR1 and CDR2: MDHEN and SYDVKM. Trimming removed 6 bases from V and 8 bases from J; junction bases left unmatched: 8.

This chain uses TRBV5-6 with TRBJ1-4, with 7 bases that match TRBD1. The length of the CDR3 is 17 residues. The V gene's germline CDR1 is SGHDT and CDR2 YYEEEE. V dropped 0 bases and J dropped 1; count of bases not matched to a gene: 6. The CDR3 spells CASSLVGGGQTNEKLFF. The CDR3 DNA follows: TGTGCCAGCAGCTTGGTAGGAGGGGGCCAAACTAATGAAAAACTGTTTTTT.

This chain links TRBV5-4 with TRBJ2-7, with TRBD2 as a possible D gene (5 bases). Trimming stripped 4 bases from V and 0 bases from J, with 14 bases between. The CDR3 covers 15 residues. Germline V lookup: CDR1 SGHNT, CDR2 YYREEE (reference sequence). The CDR3 bases are TGTGCCAGCAGCCCCCAGTTAACTAGCTCCTACGAGCAGTACTTC. It specifies CASSPQLTSSYEQYF. The whole variable domain, remainder taken from reference TRBV5-4 and TRBJ2-7, is ETGVTQSPTHLIKTRGQQVTLRCSSQSGHNTVSWYQQALGQGPQFIFQYYREEENGRGNFPPRFSGLQFPNYSSELNVNALELDDSALYLCASSPQLTSSYEQYFGPGTRLTVT.

This sequence joins TRBV5-5 and TRBJ2-1; D perhaps matches TRBD1 (6 bases). The V gene lost 0 bases and the J gene lost 10 bases, with 17 bases spanning the gap. CDR1 SGHKS and CDR2 YYEKEE come from the germline V gene (reference sequence). The CDR3 sequence is 15 residues long. The CDR3: CASSLGGSGAPEQFF. CDR3 DNA: TGTGCCAGCAGCTTGGGGGGGTCAGGGGCCCCCGAGCAGTTCTTC.

V is TRBV18 and J is TRBJ2-6; perhaps TRBD2 as D (6 bases). CDR1 and CDR2 from the germline V gene are KGHSH and LQKENI. The CDR3 sequence is 19 residues long. Deletions cut 3 bases from V and 6 bases from J, with 24 bases between. CDR3 DNA sequence: TGTGCCAGCTCACCTAACTCACCGGGACTGAGTCTTGAGGCCAACGTCCTGACTTTC. Protein: CASSPNSPGLSLEANVLTF.